This TCR beta chain was recorded in a study of blood T cell repertoires in COVID-19 (dated by TCRdb to 2018 to 2020). For context, the study as a whole: Samples from collaborators originated in the United States, Italy and Spain and spanned both the acute and convalescent phases of COVID-19. The prospective study material was composed of cDNA or gDNA derived from T cells, B-cell-depleted T cells, or PBMCs. The dataset comprised deeply sampled blood TCRbeta repertoires from subjects exposed to, actively infected with, or recovered from COVID-19. A freely available public database, intended as a resource for researchers studying the immune response to SARS-CoV-2, is where the repertoires were released. Samples were obtained from the ongoing ImmuneRACE study (first 160 participants) and from about 1,300 subjects provided by 6 global collaborators. Sample metadata almost always included a de-identified subject ID, COVID-19 status, age in years and sex. Where available, HLA class I and class II types were obtained from metadata supplied by the sample provider rather than from assay-based typing. The full study reports these points: The quantity of clinical and demographic metadata differed by source and by participant and was supplied without curation.

The immunoSEQ Assay, a bias-controlled multiplex PCR, was used to amplify TCRbeta CDR3 regions from genomic DNA. In the source study's methods: The number of nucleated cells in each sample was estimated from the amplification of reference gene primers within the assay. To quantify the absolute abundance of each unique TCRbeta CDR3 rearrangement, sequence reads were collapsed and filtered. For each sample, productive Simpson clonality was calculated by taking the square root of Simpson's diversity index across productive rearrangements. In its TCRdb copy, this immuneACCESS table keeps in-frame sequences only and misses some clones. Where compared with another copy, unresolved V genes explain less than half of these, and the others have no known cause. Clonal size and the V and J genes are those of that table, whereas D and trimming came from the DNA. Counted in this sample were 270,000 or so clones; more than 75% of them appeared once. The top ten clonotypes cover around 6.3% of the sample.

Of note for this clone: Its antigen has not been determined. There are no base qualities to consult, and no much larger clone falls within one base.

CDR1 is given as SGHKS and CDR2 as YYEKEE, both from the germline V gene (reference sequence). Ends trimmed: V by 4 bases, J by 6 bases; bases unmatched to a gene: 3. The CDR3 contains 15 residues, cysteine and phenylalanine counted. Solely the CDR3 DNA is kept, with 45 bases framed from the first base. Participants in the prospective study were aged about 18 to 100 years, lived in about two dozen United States geographic areas, and enrolled through a virtual design. In the prospective study, cohorts were assigned on the basis of participant-reported clinical history obtained from a screening survey and a study questionnaire. Exposed participants had been in contact with someone with a PCR-confirmed or clinician-diagnosed COVID-19 case within 2 weeks of study entry. Mobile phlebotomists in the prospective study collected whole blood, serum and a nasopharyngeal or oropharyngeal swab from every participant. Prospective study participants could optionally give additional blood draws and questionnaires over a roughly two-month period. Prospective study blood samples were shipped either frozen or at room temperature before DNA extraction.

The sequencing input was PBMCs or T cells enriched from blood (not recorded which). The chain is encoded by TRBV5-5 joined to TRBJ2-5; TRBD2 matches 16 bases in the middle. The TCR was taken from a woman aged 45-65 years who had been exposed to COVID-19. The CDR3 in this case is CASSVGLAGGQTQYF. The nucleotide sequence is given as TGTGCCAGCAGCGTGGGACTAGCGGGGGGGCAGACCCAGTACTTC.